One and the same sample provided the 15 T cell receptor beta chains below, sequenced in a study of PD-1 blockade in mismatch repair-deficient tumors (dated by TCRdb to 2016 to 2017). Receptor libraries were prepared by the immunoSEQ multiplex PCR assay. The table comes from immuneACCESS by way of TCRdb, which keeps in-frame sequences with V and J called. Part of the clones is missing from these tables; in studies checked, under half for an unresolved V gene and the rest for unknown reasons. This sample comprises several thousand clones, approximately 84% of them detected only once. Jointly, the top ten make up roughly 15% of the sample. No cognate antigen is known for these TCRs. The time point label for this specimen denotes: 10-day in vitro stimulation with candidate mutation-associated neoantigen peptide 1. This specimen consisted of cells cultured in vitro, obtained from a patient treated with pembrolizumab. Source of these receptors: an adult with mismatch repair-deficient cancer.

The gene calls are TRBV13 and TRBJ2-2; no clear D. Per germline, CDR1 PRHDT and CDR2 FYEKMQ (reference sequence). V was clipped by 3 bases and J by 7 bases, with 9 bases between them. The CDR3 contains 13 residues. The CDR3 loop reads CASSLRRFGELFF. The CDR3 DNA reads as TGTGCCAGCAGCTTGCGGCGGTTCGGGGAGCTGTTTTTT.

This clone appeared a single time. This chain's CDR3 is CASSELLAQETQYF. CDR3 nucleotides: TGTGCCAGCAGTGAACTACTAGCCCAAGAGACCCAGTACTTC. This chain connects TRBV2 to TRBJ2-5, with D possibly TRBD2 on 6 matching bases. Germline-derived CDR1 and CDR2 are SNHLY and FYNNEI. The CDR3 spans 14 residues. With 2 bases removed from V and 1 base from J, the gap between germline ends came to 8 bases.

The table lists this clone with a few counts. CDR3 loop: CASSLALAGGPSSSYNEQFF. The CDR3 DNA is TGCGCCAGCAGCTTGGCCCTAGCGGGAGGGCCCTCGAGCTCCTACAATGAGCAGTTCTTC. V gene TRBV5-1 combines with J gene TRBJ2-1, with 12 nucleotides matching TRBD2. V lost 0 bases, J lost 0 bases, and 10 bases stayed unmatched. The CDR3 loop spans 20 amino acids. Germline V gene data show CDR1 as SGHRS and CDR2 as YFSETQ.

This CDR3 reads CASSPIRQGGNGYTF. CDR3 nucleotide sequence: TGTGCCAGCTCACCTATAAGACAGGGCGGGAATGGCTACACCTTC. This sequence joins TRBV18 and TRBJ1-2; TRBD1 matches at 7 bases. Germline V gene lookup returns CDR1 KGHSH and CDR2 LQKENI. This CDR3 is built from 15 residues. J lost 6 bases, V lost 3 bases, and 10 bases had no gene match.

J is TRBJ1-2 and V is TRBV5-3; D remains unclear. TRBV5-3 is flagged as an ORF with uncertain function. V gave up 4 bases and J gave up 2 bases, with 9 bases separating them. The CDR3 loop spans 13 amino acids. Here the CDR3 DNA reads TGTGCCAGAAGCACCGACCGAAACTATGGCTACACCTTC. Protein: CARSTDRNYGYTF.

The V call is TRBV11-2, the J call TRBJ2-7; D is unclear. The CDR3 contains 13 residues. Germline CDR1 and CDR2: SGHAT and FQNNGV. Trimming pared 3 bases from V and 0 bases from J, leaving 6 bases between. CDR3 nucleotide sequence: TGTGCCAGCAGCTTTGTCGGCTCCTACGAGCAGTACTTC. It yields the protein CASSFVGSYEQYF. The whole variable domain, filled in from reference TRBV11-2 and TRBJ2-7, reads EAGVAQSPRYKIIEKRQSVAFWCNPISGHATLYWYQQILGQGPKLLIQFQNNGVVDDSQLPKDRFSAERLKGVDSTLKIQPAKLEDSAVYLCASSFVGSYEQYFGPGTRLTVT.

The chain joins TRBV7-6 to TRBJ2-6; D is uncertain. The CDR3 length is 16 residues. V was pared by 1 base and J by 1 base, with 8 bases between. CDR1 and CDR2 from the germline V gene are SGHVS and FNYEAQ. This CDR3 is CASSLGYRSGANVLTF. CDR3 DNA: TGTGCCAGCAGCTTAGGGTACAGATCTGGGGCCAACGTCCTGACTTTC.

V usage is TRBV19 and J usage is TRBJ1-2, with 10 nucleotides matching TRBD1. This CDR3 contains 16 residues. Germline CDR1 and CDR2: LNHDA and SQIVND (reference sequence). J gave up 2 bases and V 7 bases, and 10 bases lay outside the gene matches. The CDR3 protein is CASNFPGQGVNYGYTF. In nucleotides, the CDR3 is TGTGCCAGTAATTTCCCTGGACAGGGGGTAAACTATGGCTACACCTTC. Together with reference TRBV19 and TRBJ1-2, the CDR3 gives the full variable domain: DGGITQSPKYLFRKEGQNVTLSCEQNLNHDAMYWYRQDPGQGLRLIYYSQIVNDFQKGDIAEGYSVSREKKESFPLTVTSAQKNPTAFYLCASNFPGQGVNYGYTFGSGTRLTVV.

This clone is a singleton in its sample. The chain uses TRBV6-4 and TRBJ2-2; D is possibly TRBD1 (6 bases). The CDR3 is made up of 15 amino acids. Germline V gene data show CDR1 as MRHNA and CDR2 as SNTAGT. V lost 5 bases to trimming and J lost 1 base, with 11 bases between them. CDR3 region: CASSTKDRNTGELFF. The DNA of the CDR3 is TGTGCCAGCAGTACCAAGGACAGGAACACCGGGGAGCTGTTTTTT.

The CDR3 spells CASGEGGRHTGELFF. CDR3 nucleotide sequence: TGTGCCAGCGGGGAGGGGGGAAGGCACACCGGGGAGCTGTTTTTT. This chain joins TRBV27 and TRBJ2-2; weak D call: TRBD2 (7 bases). Germline assignment: CDR1 MNHEY and CDR2 SMNVEV (reference sequence). The V end was cut by 8 bases, the J end by 3 bases, with 16 bases between. This CDR3 is 15 amino acids long.

As DNA, the CDR3 is TGTGCCAGCACCTCGGGACAGGATCCTCGGGAGCAGTACTTC. Translation gives CASTSGQDPREQYF. J is TRBJ2-7 and V is TRBV9, with 8 bases fitting TRBD1. Looked up from germline, CDR1 is SGDLS and CDR2 is YYNGEE. After removal of 6 bases from V and 7 bases from J, the junction contained 12 bases not matched to a gene. The CDR3 contains 14 residues.

The chain couples TRBV5-4 to TRBJ2-3; 11 nucleotides agree with TRBD2. The ends lost 3 bases at V and 1 base at J; junction bases unmatched: 1. Germline V gene lookup returns CDR1 SGHNT and CDR2 YYREEE (reference sequence). The CDR3 sequence is 15 residues long. The CDR3 DNA sequence: TGTGCCAGCAGCTCGGGACTAGCGGGCACAGATACGCAGTATTTT. Its protein product is CASSSGLAGTDTQYF.

This clone has just one count. The gene calls are TRBV28 and TRBJ2-1; 8 nucleotides match TRBD2. V dropped 7 bases and J dropped 0; count of bases not matched to a gene: 5. The CDR3 has 15 amino acids. The germline V gene encodes CDR1 MDHEN and CDR2 SYDVKM. CDR3 loop: CASTPRGGSYNEQFF. In DNA form, the CDR3 reads TGTGCCAGCACCCCCCGGGGGGGCTCCTACAATGAGCAGTTCTTC.

V and J are TRBV4-1 and TRBJ2-4; no firm D call. The CDR3 spans 16 residues. V was clipped by 0 bases and J by 0 bases, with 9 bases between them. Germline loops: CDR1 MGHRA, CDR2 YSYEKL. CDR3 region: CASSQESALAKNIQYF. In nucleotides, the CDR3 is TGCGCCAGCAGCCAAGAATCAGCGCTAGCCAAAAACATTCAGTACTTC.

This chain connects TRBV11-2 to TRBJ2-1; 8 nucleotides line up with TRBD2. The germline V gene has CDR1 SGHAT and CDR2 FQNNGV. This CDR3 is built from 13 residues. V gave up 6 bases and J gave up 6 bases; unmatched junction bases: 4. CDR3 in amino acids: CASSGGRLNEQFF. For the CDR3, the DNA is TGTGCCAGCAGTGGCGGGAGGCTCAATGAGCAGTTCTTC.